The 9 T cell receptor beta chains below come from one sample, sequenced in a study of T cell responses to AZD1222 COVID-19 vaccine. Data came from immunoSEQ multiplex PCR; TCRdb stores just in-frame clones and leaves some out. The data contain some 87,000 clones, 85% to 90% of them seen just once; the ten biggest clones take up roughly 32%. Here the sequenced sample was peripheral blood, taken on day 0 of AZD1222 vaccination. These receptors were collected from an adult in good health.

The rearrangement uses TRBV6-5 and TRBJ2-7, with TRBD1 as a possible D gene (6 bases). The CDR3 contains 12 residues. CDR1 is MNHEY, CDR2 SVGAGI, per germline. V lost 7 bases and J lost 6, with 13 bases in between. The CDR3 bases are TGTGCCAGCACCGCTCTAGGGGGCGAGCAGTACTTC. It yields the protein CASTALGGEQYF.

The chain uses TRBV28 and TRBJ1-2; 10 nucleotides match TRBD1. This CDR3 contains 15 residues. With V trimmed by 6 bases and J by 5 bases, 9 bases remained unmatched. Germline CDR1 MDHEN, CDR2 SYDVKM. CDR3 bases: TGTGCCAGCAGACCCGGGACAGGGGCTTCGTATGGCTACACCTTC. Its translation is CASRPGTGASYGYTF.

The J gene is TRBJ2-1, the V gene TRBV9, with no clear D. The V gene lost 0 bases and the J gene lost 7 bases, with 5 bases spanning the gap. The CDR3 sequence is 12 residues long. The germline CDR1 and CDR2 sequences are SGDLS and YYNGEE. The CDR3 bases are TGTGCCAGCAGCGTAGGATTTAATGAGCAGTTCTTC. Protein sequence: CASSVGFNEQFF.

The chain uses TRBV19 and TRBJ2-4; either TRBD1 or TRBD2 may supply D (5 bases each). The V and J ends lost 10 bases and 0 bases respectively, with 31 bases between them. This CDR3 has 20 residues. Germline values: CDR1 LNHDA, CDR2 SQIVND (reference sequence). CDR3 in DNA: TGTGCCACTCGGACCCCCTTCTGGGGGACCCCTAAACTAGCCAAAAACATTCAGTACTTC. Amino acid sequence: CATRTPFWGTPKLAKNIQYF. Full variable domain (remainder filled in from reference TRBV19 and TRBJ2-4): DGGITQSPKYLFRKEGQNVTLSCEQNLNHDAMYWYRQDPGQGLRLIYYSQIVNDFQKGDIAEGYSVSREKKESFPLTVTSAQKNPTAFYLCATRTPFWGTPKLAKNIQYFGAGTRLSVL.

The chain couples TRBV3-1 (or the pseudogene TRBV3-2) to TRBJ2-2, with D maybe TRBD1 (5 bases). V lost 4 bases and J lost 1, with 13 bases in between. The CDR3 runs 16 residues. CDR1 LGHDT and CDR2 YNNKEL come from the germline V gene (reference sequence). The CDR3 spells CASSLTRAGNTGELFF. The CDR3 DNA reads TGTGCCAGCAGCCTAACCAGGGCAGGGAACACCGGGGAGCTGTTTTTT.

The chain links TRBV6-6 to TRBJ2-7; D ambiguous. The CDR3 loop spans 11 amino acids. The germline CDR1 and CDR2 sequences are MNHNY and SVGAGI (reference sequence). V was shortened by 1 base and J by 7 bases, with 5 bases between the two germline ends. In DNA, the CDR3 is TGTGCCAGCAGTTACTGGGGTGAGCAGTACTTC. Translating it yields CASSYWGEQYF.

Concerning this clone: Germline is not matched at one junction end, which may reflect a read error. This sequence joins TRBV19 and TRBJ2-6; D is unresolved. The V gene's germline CDR1 is LNHDA and CDR2 SQIVND (reference sequence). The CDR3 is made up of 16 amino acids. The CDR3 DNA reads TGTGCCAGTAGTGTAGAGACCGACTCTGGGGCCAACGTCCTGACTTTC. This encodes CASSVETDSGANVLTF.

The V and J genes are TRBV5-4 and TRBJ2-2, with D possibly matching TRBD1 (6 bases). The CDR3 runs to 15 residues. Germline CDR1 reads SGHNT; CDR2 reads YYREEE (reference sequence). V was pared by 5 bases and J by 5 bases, with 16 bases between. The CDR3 spells CASRVLQGGTGELFF. DNA for the CDR3: TGTGCCAGCAGAGTGCTCCAAGGGGGAACCGGGGAGCTGTTTTTT.

The chain has TRBV3-1 (or the pseudogene TRBV3-2) and TRBJ2-7; the D is unclear. The V gene lost 1 base and the J gene lost 2 bases, with 9 bases spanning the gap. The CDR3 loop spans 14 amino acids. From germline, CDR1 is LGHDT and CDR2 YNNKEL (reference sequence). The DNA for the CDR3 is TGTGCCAGCAGCCAAGCGGAAAGAGCCTACGAGCAGTACTTC. This sequence encodes CASSQAERAYEQYF.